This entry is about one TCR beta chain. The antigen is not known. The CDR3 runs 15 residues. V was clipped by 5 bases and J by 10 bases; unmatched bases: 14. CDR1 SGHTA and CDR2 FQGNSA come from the germline V gene. The sample is drawn from a study of cytomegalovirus exposure and HLA in healthy donors. The PCR ran on 60 Vbeta and 13 Jbeta primers. TCRdb's copy holds only in-frame clones and misses some; the assay was immunoSEQ multiplex PCR. The data show around 200,000 clones, approximately 75% seen once. Study results and caveats: Highest at DRB1 and lowest at HLA-C, TCR association rates differed among HLA loci in a later analysis. A later analysis associated some 16,000 TCR beta sequences with HLA alleles at a 0.05 false discovery rate. For presence/absence analyses, sequencing depth was assumed to be roughly uniform across donors. Of the V segments, some could not be distinguished, including TRBV6-2 and TRBV6-3, and were excluded.

This clonotype originated in a man aged 25-45 years in good health and CMV-seropositive. This chain links TRBV7-2 with TRBJ1-1; 9 bases match TRBD1. Material: PBMCs. CDR3 amino acids: CASSPRTGAAVGAFF. The CDR3 nucleotides read TGTGCCAGCAGCCCCAGGACAGGGGCCGCGGTTGGAGCTTTCTTT.